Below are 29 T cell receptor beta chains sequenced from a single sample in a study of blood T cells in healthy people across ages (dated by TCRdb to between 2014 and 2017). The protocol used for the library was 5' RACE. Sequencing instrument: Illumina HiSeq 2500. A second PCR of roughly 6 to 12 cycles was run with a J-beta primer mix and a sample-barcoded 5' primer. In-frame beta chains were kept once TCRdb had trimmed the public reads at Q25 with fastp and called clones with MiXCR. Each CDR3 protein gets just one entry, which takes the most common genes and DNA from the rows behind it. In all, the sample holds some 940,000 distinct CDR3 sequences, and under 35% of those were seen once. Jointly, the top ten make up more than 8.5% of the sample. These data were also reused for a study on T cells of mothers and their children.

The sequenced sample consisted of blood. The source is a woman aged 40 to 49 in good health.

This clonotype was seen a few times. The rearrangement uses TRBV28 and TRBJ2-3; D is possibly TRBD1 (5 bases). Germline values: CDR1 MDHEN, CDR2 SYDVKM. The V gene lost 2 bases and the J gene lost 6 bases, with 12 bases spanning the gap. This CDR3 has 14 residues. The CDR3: CASSLDSLSDTQYF. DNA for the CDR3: TGTGCCAGCAGTTTAGACAGCCTTTCGGATACGCAGTATTTT. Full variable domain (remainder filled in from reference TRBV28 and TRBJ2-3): DVKVTQSSRYLVKRTGEKVFLECVQDMDHENMFWYRQDPGLGLRLIYFSYDVKMKEKGDIPEGYSVSREKKERFSLILESASTNQTSMYLCASSLDSLSDTQYFGPGTRLTVL.

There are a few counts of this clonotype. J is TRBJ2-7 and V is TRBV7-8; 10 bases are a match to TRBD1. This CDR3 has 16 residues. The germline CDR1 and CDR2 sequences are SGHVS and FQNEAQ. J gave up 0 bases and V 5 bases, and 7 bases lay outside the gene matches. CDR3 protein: CASSLSGTGASYEQYF. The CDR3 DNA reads TGTGCCAGCAGCCTTTCCGGGACAGGGGCCTCCTACGAGCAGTACTTC.

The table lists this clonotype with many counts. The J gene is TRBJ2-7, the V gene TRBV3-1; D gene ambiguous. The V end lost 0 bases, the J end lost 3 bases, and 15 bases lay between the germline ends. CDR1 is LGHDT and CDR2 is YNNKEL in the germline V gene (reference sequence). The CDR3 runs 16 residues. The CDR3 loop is CASSQESRRRSYEQYF. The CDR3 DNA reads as TGTGCCAGCAGCCAAGAATCAAGGCGGCGGAGCTACGAGCAGTACTTC.

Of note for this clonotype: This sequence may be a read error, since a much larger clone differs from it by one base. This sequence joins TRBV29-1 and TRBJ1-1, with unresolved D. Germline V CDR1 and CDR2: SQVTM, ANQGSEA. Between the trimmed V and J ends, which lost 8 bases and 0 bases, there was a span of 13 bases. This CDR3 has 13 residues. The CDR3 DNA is TGCAGCCTCCGAGGCGCGTTGAACACTGAAGCTTTCTTT. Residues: CSLRGALNTEAFF.

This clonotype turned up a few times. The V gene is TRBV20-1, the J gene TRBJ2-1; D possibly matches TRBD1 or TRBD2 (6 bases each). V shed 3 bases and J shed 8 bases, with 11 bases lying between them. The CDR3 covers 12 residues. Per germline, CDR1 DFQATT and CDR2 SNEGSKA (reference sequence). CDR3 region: CSASTGGDEQFF. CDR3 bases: TGCAGTGCTAGTACCGGGGGCGATGAGCAGTTCTTC.

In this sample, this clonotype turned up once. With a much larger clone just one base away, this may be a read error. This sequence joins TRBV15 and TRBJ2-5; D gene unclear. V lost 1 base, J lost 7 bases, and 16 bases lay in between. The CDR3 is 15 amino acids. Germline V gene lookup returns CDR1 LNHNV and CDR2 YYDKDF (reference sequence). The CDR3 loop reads CATSRVSRTEGTQYF. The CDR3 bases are TGTGCCACCAGCAGAGTTTCCAGAACCGAAGGGACCCAGTACTTC. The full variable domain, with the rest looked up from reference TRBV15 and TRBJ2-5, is DAMVIQNPRYQVTQFGKPVTLSCSQTLNHNVMYWYQQKSSQAPKLLFHYYDKDFNNEADTPDNFQSRRPNTSFCFLDIRSPGLGDTAMYLCATSRVSRTEGTQYFGPGTRLLVL.

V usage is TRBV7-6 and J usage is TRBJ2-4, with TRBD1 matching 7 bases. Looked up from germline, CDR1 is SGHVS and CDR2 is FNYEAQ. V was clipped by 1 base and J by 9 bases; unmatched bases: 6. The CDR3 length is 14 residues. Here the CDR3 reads CASSLGRGFAIQYF. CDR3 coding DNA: TGTGCCAGCAGCTTAGGCAGGGGGTTTGCCATTCAGTACTTC.

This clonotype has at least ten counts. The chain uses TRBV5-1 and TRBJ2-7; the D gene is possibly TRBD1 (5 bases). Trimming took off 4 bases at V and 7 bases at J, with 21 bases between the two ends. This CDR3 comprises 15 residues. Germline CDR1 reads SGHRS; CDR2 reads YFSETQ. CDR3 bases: TGCGCCAGCAGCCCCCAGGGCCATGGGAATGAGGAGCAGTACTTC. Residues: CASSPQGHGNEEQYF.

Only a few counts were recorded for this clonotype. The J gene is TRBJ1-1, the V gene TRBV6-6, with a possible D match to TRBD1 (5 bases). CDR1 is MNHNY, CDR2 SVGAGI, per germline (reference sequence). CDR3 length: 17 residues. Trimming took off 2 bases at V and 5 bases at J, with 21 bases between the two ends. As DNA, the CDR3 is TGTGCCAGCAGTTACCCCTCGGAAGGGGCCCGGAAAACTGAAGCTTTCTTT. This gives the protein CASSYPSEGARKTEAFF.

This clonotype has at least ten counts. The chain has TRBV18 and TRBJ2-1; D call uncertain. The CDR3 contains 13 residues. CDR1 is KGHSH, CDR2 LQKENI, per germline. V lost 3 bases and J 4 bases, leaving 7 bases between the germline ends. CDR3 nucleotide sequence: TGTGCCAGCTCACCGGTCGGATACAATGAGCAGTTCTTC. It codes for CASSPVGYNEQFF. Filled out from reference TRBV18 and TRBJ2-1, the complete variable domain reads NAGVMQNPRHLVRRRGQEARLRCSPMKGHSHVYWYRQLPEEGLKFMVYLQKENIIDESGMPKERFSAEFPKEGPSILRIQQVVRGDSAAYFCASSPVGYNEQFFGPGTRLTVL.

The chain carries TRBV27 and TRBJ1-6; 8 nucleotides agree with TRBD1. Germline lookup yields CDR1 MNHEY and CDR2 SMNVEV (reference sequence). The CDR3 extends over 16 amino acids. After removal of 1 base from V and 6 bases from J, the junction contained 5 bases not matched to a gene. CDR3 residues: CASSLYTGGGNSPLHF. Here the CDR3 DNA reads TGTGCCAGCAGTTTATACACAGGGGGAGGTAATTCACCCCTCCACTTT.

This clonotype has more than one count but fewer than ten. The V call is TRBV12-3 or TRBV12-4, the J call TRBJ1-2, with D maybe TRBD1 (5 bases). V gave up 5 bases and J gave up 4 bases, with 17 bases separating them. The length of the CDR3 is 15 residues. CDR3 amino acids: CASSLDSWGIYGYTF. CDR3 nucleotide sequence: TGTGCCAGCAGTCTCGACAGCTGGGGAATCTATGGCTACACCTTC.

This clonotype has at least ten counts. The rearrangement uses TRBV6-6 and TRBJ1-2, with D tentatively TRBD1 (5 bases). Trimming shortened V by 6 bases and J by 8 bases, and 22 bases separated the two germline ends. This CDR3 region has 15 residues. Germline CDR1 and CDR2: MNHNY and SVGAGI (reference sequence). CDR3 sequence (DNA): TGTGCCAGCAGACCTCCGGGACGGACCTTTCACGGCTACACCTTC. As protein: CASRPPGRTFHGYTF.

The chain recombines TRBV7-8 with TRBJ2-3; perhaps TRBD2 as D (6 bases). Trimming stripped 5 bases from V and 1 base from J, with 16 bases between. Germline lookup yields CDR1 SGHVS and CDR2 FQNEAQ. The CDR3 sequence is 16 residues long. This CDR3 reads CASSKSRGFGTDTQYF. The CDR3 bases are TGTGCCAGCAGCAAATCACGGGGGTTTGGCACAGATACGCAGTATTTT.

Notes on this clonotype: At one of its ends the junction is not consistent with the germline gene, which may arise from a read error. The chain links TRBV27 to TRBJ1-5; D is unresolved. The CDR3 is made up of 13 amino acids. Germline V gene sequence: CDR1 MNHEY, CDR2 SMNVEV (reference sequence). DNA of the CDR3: TGTGCCAGCAGTTTAAGTAGCAATCAGCTCCAGCATTTT. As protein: CASSLSSNQLQHF.

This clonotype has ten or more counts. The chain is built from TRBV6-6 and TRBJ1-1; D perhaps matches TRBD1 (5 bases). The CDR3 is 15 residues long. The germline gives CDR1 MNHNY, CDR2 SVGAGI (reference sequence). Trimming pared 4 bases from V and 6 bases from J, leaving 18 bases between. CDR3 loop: CASSLIRDFNAEAFF. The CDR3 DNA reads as TGTGCCAGCAGTTTAATCAGGGACTTCAACGCTGAAGCTTTCTTT.

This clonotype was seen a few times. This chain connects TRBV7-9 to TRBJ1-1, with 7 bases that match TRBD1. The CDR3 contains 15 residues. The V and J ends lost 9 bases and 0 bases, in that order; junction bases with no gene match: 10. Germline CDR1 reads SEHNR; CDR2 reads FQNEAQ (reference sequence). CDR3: CASSRAGQLNTEAFF. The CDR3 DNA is TGTGCCAGTAGCCGGGCGGGACAGCTGAACACTGAAGCTTTCTTT.

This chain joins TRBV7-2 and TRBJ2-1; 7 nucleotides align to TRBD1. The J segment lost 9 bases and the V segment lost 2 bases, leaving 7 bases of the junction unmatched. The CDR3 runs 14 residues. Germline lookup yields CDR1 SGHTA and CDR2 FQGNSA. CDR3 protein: CASSLTSTGSEQFF. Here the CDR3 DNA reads TGTGCCAGCAGCTTAACCTCGACAGGGAGTGAGCAGTTCTTC.

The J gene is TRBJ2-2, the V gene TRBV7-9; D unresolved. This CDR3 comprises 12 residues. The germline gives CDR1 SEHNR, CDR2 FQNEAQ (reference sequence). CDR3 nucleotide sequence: TGTGGGACCACTCGAGACACCGGGGAGCTGTTTTTT. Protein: CGTTRDTGELFF.

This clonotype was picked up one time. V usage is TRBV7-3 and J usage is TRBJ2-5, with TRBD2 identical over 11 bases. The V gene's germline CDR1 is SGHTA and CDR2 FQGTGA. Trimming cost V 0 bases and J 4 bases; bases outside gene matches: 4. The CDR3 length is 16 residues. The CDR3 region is CASSLTSTSGGETQYF. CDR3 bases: TGTGCCAGCAGCTTAACAAGCACTAGCGGGGGAGAGACCCAGTACTTC.

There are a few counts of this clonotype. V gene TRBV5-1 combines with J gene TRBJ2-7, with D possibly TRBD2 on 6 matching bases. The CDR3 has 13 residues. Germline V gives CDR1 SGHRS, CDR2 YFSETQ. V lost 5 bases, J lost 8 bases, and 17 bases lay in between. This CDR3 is CASRTSREKKQYF. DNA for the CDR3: TGCGCCAGCAGAACGTCTCGGGAGAAGAAGCAGTACTTC.

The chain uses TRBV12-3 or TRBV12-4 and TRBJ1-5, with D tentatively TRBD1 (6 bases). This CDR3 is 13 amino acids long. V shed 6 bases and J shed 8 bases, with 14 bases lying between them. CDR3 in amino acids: CASRAQGMEPQHF. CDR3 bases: TGTGCCAGCAGGGCCCAGGGGATGGAGCCCCAGCATTTT.

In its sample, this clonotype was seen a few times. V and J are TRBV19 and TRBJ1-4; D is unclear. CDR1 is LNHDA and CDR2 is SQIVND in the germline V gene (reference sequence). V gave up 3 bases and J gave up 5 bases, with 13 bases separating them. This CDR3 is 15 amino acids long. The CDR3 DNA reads TGTGCCAGTAGTATTGGCATGGGCCTCAATGAAAAACTGTTTTTT. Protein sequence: CASSIGMGLNEKLFF.

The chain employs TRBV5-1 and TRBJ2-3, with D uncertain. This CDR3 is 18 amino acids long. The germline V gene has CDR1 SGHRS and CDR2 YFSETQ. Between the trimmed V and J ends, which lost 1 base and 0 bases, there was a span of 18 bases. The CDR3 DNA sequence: TGCGCCAGCAGCTTGTATCCCCTTGGGTCCTCTAGCACAGATACGCAGTATTTT. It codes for CASSLYPLGSSSTDTQYF. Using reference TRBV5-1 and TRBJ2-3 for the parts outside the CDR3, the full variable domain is KAGVTQTPRYLIKTRGQQVTLSCSPISGHRSVSWYQQTPGQGLQFLFEYFSETQRNKGNFPGRFSGRQFSNSRSEMNVSTLELGDSALYLCASSLYPLGSSSTDTQYFGPGTRLTVL.

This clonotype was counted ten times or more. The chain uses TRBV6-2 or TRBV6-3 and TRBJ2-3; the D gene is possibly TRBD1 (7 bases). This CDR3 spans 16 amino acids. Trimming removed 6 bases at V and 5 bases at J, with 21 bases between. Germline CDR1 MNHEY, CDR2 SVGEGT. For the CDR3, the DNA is TGTGCCAGCAGCCGTACAGGGGAGGATTGGGGAGATACGCAGTATTTT. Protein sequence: CASSRTGEDWGDTQYF.

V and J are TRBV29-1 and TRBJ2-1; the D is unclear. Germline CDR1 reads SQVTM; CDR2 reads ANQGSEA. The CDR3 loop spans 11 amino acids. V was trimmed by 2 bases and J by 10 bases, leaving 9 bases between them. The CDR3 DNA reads TGCAGCGTTGAAAGGTATTGGGAGCAGTTCTTC. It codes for CSVERYWEQFF.

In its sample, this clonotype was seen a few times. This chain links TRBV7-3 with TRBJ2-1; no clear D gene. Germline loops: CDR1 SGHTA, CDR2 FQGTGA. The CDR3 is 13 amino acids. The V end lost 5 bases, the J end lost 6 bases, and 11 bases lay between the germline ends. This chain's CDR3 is CASSARSVNEQFF. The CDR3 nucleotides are TGTGCCAGCAGCGCCCGCTCTGTCAATGAGCAGTTCTTC.

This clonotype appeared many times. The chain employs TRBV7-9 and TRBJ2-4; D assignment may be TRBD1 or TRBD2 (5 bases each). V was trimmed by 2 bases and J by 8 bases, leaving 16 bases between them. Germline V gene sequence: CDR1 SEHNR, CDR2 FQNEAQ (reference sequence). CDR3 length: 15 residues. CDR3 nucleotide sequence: TGTGCCAGCAGCTTAAGCCGGGACGTCGGATACATTCAGTACTTC. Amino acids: CASSLSRDVGYIQYF. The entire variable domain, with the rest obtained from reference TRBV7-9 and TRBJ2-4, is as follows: DTGVSQNPRHKITKRGQNVTFRCDPISEHNRLYWYRQTLGQGPEFLTYFQNEAQLEKSRLLSDRFSAERPKGSFSTLEIQRTEQGDSAMYLCASSLSRDVGYIQYFGAGTRLSVL.

As DNA, the CDR3 is TGTGCCAGCAGTTTAGCGGGACTAGGGGGGGATGAGCAGTTCTTC. Its protein product is CASSLAGLGGDEQFF. V is TRBV28 and J is TRBJ2-1, with 8 nucleotides matching TRBD2. The germline V gene has CDR1 MDHEN and CDR2 SYDVKM. The CDR3 consists of 15 residues. The V segment lost 2 bases and the J segment 8 bases; nucleotides outside the gene matches: 8.